These 28 T cell receptor beta chains originate from one sample sequenced in a study of response to subunit inactivated influenza vaccine. Using its own MiXCR run on the RT-PCR reads, TCRdb lists one record per CDR3 protein. Of some 500,000 distinct CDR3 sequences listed, less than 30% are singletons. Sequencing was performed on CD4+ T cells sorted from PBMCs, taken around 5 days after vaccination. Receptors were obtained from a man aged 50-59 years who received an inactivated influenza vaccine.

The sample holds one count of this clonotype. V usage is TRBV3-1 and J usage is TRBJ2-1; 11 nucleotides align to TRBD2. The CDR3 has 17 residues. Germline V CDR1 and CDR2: LGHDT, YNNKEL (reference sequence). The junction had 19 bases not matched to a gene; V was cut back by 11 bases and J by 7 bases. This CDR3 reads CASCQDTGTSGRNEQFF. The CDR3 coding sequence is TGTGCCTCCTGCCAAGATACCGGGACTAGCGGTAGAAATGAGCAGTTCTTC.

This clonotype has only a few counts. CDR3 sequence (DNA): TGTGCCAGCAGTCACTTCTCAGTGGGAGGCGAGCAGTACTTC. Its protein is CASSHFSVGGEQYF. V is TRBV11-2 and J is TRBJ2-7, with D possibly matching TRBD2 (6 bases). Trimming left V 6 bases short and J 6 bases short, with 18 bases between. CDR3 length: 14 amino acids. Per germline, CDR1 SGHAT and CDR2 FQNNGV. The variable domain in full, completed from reference TRBV11-2 and TRBJ2-7, reads EAGVAQSPRYKIIEKRQSVAFWCNPISGHATLYWYQQILGQGPKLLIQFQNNGVVDDSQLPKDRFSAERLKGVDSTLKIQPAKLEDSAVYLCASSHFSVGGEQYFGPGTRLTVT.

This clonotype appeared a few times. V and J are TRBV9 and TRBJ2-5; 7 nucleotides agree with TRBD2. This CDR3 comprises 15 residues. J gave up 6 bases and V 0 bases, and 8 bases lay outside the gene matches. Germline assignment: CDR1 SGDLS and CDR2 YYNGEE. Here the CDR3 DNA reads TGTGCCAGCAGCGTAGCTGGGCTAGCGGTACAGACCCAGTACTTC. This gives the protein CASSVAGLAVQTQYF.

The rearrangement joins TRBV12-3 or TRBV12-4 to TRBJ2-7; 15 bases align to TRBD2. The CDR3 sequence is 15 residues long. The ends lost 5 bases at V and 5 bases at J; junction bases unmatched: 4. CDR3 region: CASSPGLAGGHEQYF. The DNA for the CDR3 is TGTGCCAGCAGTCCGGGACTAGCGGGAGGCCACGAGCAGTACTTC.

This rearrangement joins TRBV9 to TRBJ2-2; D remains unclear. V was pared by 0 bases and J by 0 bases, with 12 bases between. Germline values: CDR1 SGDLS, CDR2 YYNGEE. The CDR3 extends over 17 amino acids. CDR3 DNA sequence: TGTGCCAGCAGCGTAGCTCTCGCAGGATCGAACACCGGGGAGCTGTTTTTT. The encoded protein is CASSVALAGSNTGELFF.

In its sample, this clonotype was seen a few times. The rearrangement links TRBV10-3 to TRBJ2-7; 12 positions agree with TRBD1. The CDR3 totals 15 residues. Germline V CDR1 and CDR2: ENHRY, SYGVKD. V shed 5 bases and J 7 bases; nucleotides not matched to a gene: 9. The CDR3 protein is CAISWGTGGFSEQYF. The DNA of the CDR3 is TGTGCCATCAGTTGGGGGACAGGGGGCTTTTCGGAGCAGTACTTC.

This clonotype was observed a few times. The V and J genes are TRBV5-1 and TRBJ2-1, with 11 positions matching TRBD2. V lost 4 bases to trimming and J lost 9 bases; unmatched junction nucleotides: 9. CDR3 length: 15 amino acids. Germline CDR1 reads SGHRS; CDR2 reads YFSETQ. CDR3 coding DNA: TGCGCCAGCAGCGGAACTAGCGGGAGTGTGGGTGAGCAGTTCTTC. It specifies CASSGTSGSVGEQFF.

This clonotype occurred a few times. The chain couples TRBV5-1 to TRBJ2-3; tentatively, D is TRBD1 or TRBD2 (5 bases each). The germline V gene encodes CDR1 SGHRS and CDR2 YFSETQ. The V and J ends lost 5 bases and 2 bases respectively, with 12 bases between them. The CDR3 totals 14 residues. The CDR3 is CASRGGTYTDTQYF. For the CDR3, the DNA is TGCGCCAGCAGAGGTGGGACGTACACAGATACGCAGTATTTT.

This clonotype has only a few counts. The chain has TRBV5-1 and TRBJ2-2, with TRBD2 identical over 7 bases. CDR1 is SGHRS and CDR2 is YFSETQ in the germline V gene. The CDR3 totals 16 residues. J lost 7 bases, V lost 1 base, and 10 bases had no gene match. CDR3 bases: TGCGCCAGCAGCTTGTTTGCGACTAGCTCAATCGGGGAGCTGTTTTTT. Translated: CASSLFATSSIGELFF.

The chain combines TRBV5-1 with TRBJ2-5; 13 bases line up with TRBD2. CDR1 is SGHRS, CDR2 YFSETQ, per germline. Trimming removed 4 bases from V and 0 bases from J; junction bases left unmatched: 9. This CDR3 region has 18 residues. Here the CDR3 reads CASSPLGLAGDNQETQYF. The DNA of the CDR3 is TGCGCCAGCAGCCCACTAGGACTAGCGGGGGATAACCAAGAGACCCAGTACTTC.

The rearrangement uses TRBV9 and TRBJ2-1, with D hard to call. V was trimmed by 0 bases and J by 9 bases, leaving 10 bases between them. The germline V gene has CDR1 SGDLS and CDR2 YYNGEE. The CDR3 extends over 13 amino acids. CDR3 amino acids: CASSVEASGEQFF. The DNA for the CDR3 is TGTGCCAGCAGCGTAGAGGCTTCGGGTGAGCAGTTCTTC.

J is TRBJ1-6 and V is TRBV12-3 or TRBV12-4; the match to TRBD1 covers 7 bases. J gave up 7 bases and V 5 bases, and 5 bases lay outside the gene matches. CDR3 length equals 14 residues. DNA for the CDR3: TGTGCCAGCAGTAGACAGGGAGGAAATTCACCCCTCCACTTT. Its translation: CASSRQGGNSPLHF.

In its sample, this clonotype was seen many times. The chain combines TRBV12-3 or TRBV12-4 with TRBJ2-7; D remains ambiguous. The CDR3 contains 14 residues. V lost 1 base and J 7 bases, leaving 14 bases between the germline ends. The CDR3 region has the DNA TGTGCCAGCAGTTTAGGTGGCTCCATAGGGGAGCAGTACTTC. Its translation: CASSLGGSIGEQYF.

This clonotype was seen repeatedly, ten times or more. This sequence joins TRBV4-2 and TRBJ2-3; TRBD2 is a possible D gene (5 bases). The germline CDR1 and CDR2 sequences are LGHNA and YNFKEQ. V was shortened by 1 base and J by 12 bases, with 8 bases between the two germline ends. The CDR3 is made up of 11 amino acids. The CDR3 DNA follows: TGTGCCAGCAGCCAAGGAGGGTCTCAGTATTTT. Protein sequence: CASSQGGSQYF.

This clonotype was recorded at least ten times. The V call is TRBV7-2, the J call TRBJ2-2; TRBD1 is a possible D gene (6 bases). The V gene's germline CDR1 is SGHTA and CDR2 FQGNSA. Trimming left V 5 bases short and J 0 bases short, with 7 bases between. CDR3 length: 14 residues. The CDR3 DNA is TGTGCCAGCAGCCGGACAGCGAACACCGGGGAGCTGTTTTTT. Translating gives CASSRTANTGELFF.

This clonotype turned up a few times. This rearrangement joins TRBV7-2 to TRBJ2-3; no firm D call. Germline CDR1 reads SGHTA; CDR2 reads FQGNSA. V lost 3 bases, J lost 4 bases, and 11 bases lay in between. The CDR3 totals 14 residues. The CDR3 reads CASSFNRYADTQYF. The DNA of the CDR3 is TGTGCCAGCAGCTTCAACCGGTATGCAGATACGCAGTATTTT.

There are a few counts of this clonotype. This chain connects TRBV12-3 or TRBV12-4 to TRBJ1-5; D is perhaps TRBD1 (6 bases). V lost 6 bases and J 7 bases, leaving 19 bases between the germline ends. The CDR3 runs 15 residues. The CDR3 is CASSPASGGEQPQHF. In DNA, the CDR3 is TGTGCCAGCAGCCCGGCCTCCGGGGGCGAACAGCCCCAGCATTTT.

The rearrangement links TRBV10-3 to TRBJ1-3; tentatively, D is TRBD1 (6 bases). V was trimmed by 3 bases and J by 1 base, leaving 13 bases between them. The CDR3 contains 16 residues. Germline CDR1 ENHRY, CDR2 SYGVKD. The CDR3 DNA sequence: TGTGCCATCAGTGACGTGGGGGGGGCTTCTGGAAACACCATATATTTT. As protein: CAISDVGGASGNTIYF.

The gene calls are TRBV6-2 or TRBV6-3 and TRBJ2-1; D is uncertain. CDR3 length: 15 residues. CDR1 and CDR2 (germline): MNHEY, SVGEGT. The V and J ends lost 4 bases and 3 bases respectively, with 13 bases between them. CDR3 amino acids: CASSSPLTYYNEQFF. CDR3 DNA sequence: TGTGCCAGCAGTTCTCCACTAACCTACTACAATGAGCAGTTCTTC.

This clonotype has at least ten counts. This chain uses TRBV20-1 with TRBJ2-4, with D hard to call. The CDR3 loop spans 13 amino acids. Germline V gene sequence: CDR1 DFQATT, CDR2 SNEGSKA (reference sequence). V was clipped by 6 bases and J by 3 bases, with 12 bases between them. CDR3 sequence: CSAPTIVKNIQYF. CDR3 sequence (DNA): TGCAGTGCCCCCACGATAGTCAAAAACATTCAGTACTTC.

This clonotype turned up a few times. The rearrangement uses TRBV5-1 and TRBJ2-5, with TRBD2 matching over 8 bases. Germline V CDR1 and CDR2: SGHRS, YFSETQ. The ends lost 4 bases at V and 3 bases at J; junction bases unmatched: 5. The CDR3 length is 14 residues. The CDR3 loop reads CASSPGTSEETQYF. The CDR3 DNA reads TGCGCCAGCAGCCCGGGGACTAGTGAAGAGACCCAGTACTTC.

This clonotype was observed a handful of times. This chain links TRBV27 with TRBJ2-5; 9 positions agree with TRBD2. In germline, CDR1 is MNHEY, CDR2 SMNVEV (reference sequence). J lost 5 bases, V lost 7 bases, and 11 bases had no gene match. The CDR3 loop spans 15 amino acids. CDR3 DNA sequence: TGTGCCAGCAAGGGCGGGGGGGTCCTTGCTGAGACCCAGTACTTC. Its protein is CASKGGGVLAETQYF.

This clonotype was counted only a few times. V and J are TRBV20-1 and TRBJ2-1, with no clear D. Germline values: CDR1 DFQATT, CDR2 SNEGSKA (reference sequence). V was trimmed by 1 base and J by 2 bases, leaving 3 bases between them. The CDR3 runs to 12 residues. In DNA form, the CDR3 reads TGCAGTGCTAGAGCCCCCTACAATGAGCAGTTCTTC. It is translated as CSARAPYNEQFF.

This clonotype occurred many times. The rearrangement joins TRBV7-2 to TRBJ2-4; D may be TRBD2 (6 bases). Per germline, CDR1 SGHTA and CDR2 FQGNSA. V was trimmed by 5 bases and J by 9 bases, leaving 17 bases between them. The CDR3 covers 14 residues. This chain's CDR3 is CASSPSPGEVIQYF. Written as DNA, the CDR3 is TGTGCCAGCAGCCCCAGCCCCGGGGAGGTCATTCAGTACTTC.

This chain connects TRBV9 to TRBJ2-3; 8 nucleotides agree with TRBD2. CDR1 is SGDLS and CDR2 is YYNGEE in the germline V gene. V trimming: 6 bases; J trimming: 5 bases; junction bases outside the gene matches: 11. CDR3 size: 15 residues. The DNA for the CDR3 is TGTGCCAGCACTTCGGGGGGGCTTTTTGGAGATACGCAGTATTTT. Protein product: CASTSGGLFGDTQYF. Full variable domain (missing parts from reference TRBV9 and TRBJ2-3): DSGVTQTPKHLITATGQRVTLRCSPRSGDLSVYWYQQSLDQGLQFLIQYYNGEERAKGNILERFSAQQFPDLHSELNLSSLELGDSALYFCASTSGGLFGDTQYFGPGTRLTVL.

This clonotype was seen more than once but under ten times. J is TRBJ2-7 and V is TRBV5-4; 7 positions agree with TRBD2. The CDR3 is 15 amino acids. Germline V CDR1 and CDR2: SGHNT, YYREEE (reference sequence). V shed 5 bases, J shed 5 bases, and the junction held 13 bases outside the gene matches. DNA of the CDR3: TGTGCCAGCAGTGGTGGGGGGGACCCCATACACGAGCAGTACTTC. Residues: CASSGGGDPIHEQYF.

The rearrangement joins TRBV3-1 to TRBJ2-1, with D maybe TRBD1 (6 bases). The CDR3 is 16 amino acids. V was clipped by 0 bases and J by 9 bases, with 18 bases between them. Germline CDR1 is LGHDT and CDR2 is YNNKEL (reference sequence). The CDR3 reads CASSQDRSPLGGEQFF. CDR3 DNA: TGTGCCAGCAGCCAAGATAGAAGCCCCCTAGGGGGTGAGCAGTTCTTC.

The chain has TRBV28 and TRBJ1-5; tentative D call: TRBD1 (5 bases). The CDR3 spans 13 residues. The V gene's germline CDR1 is MDHEN and CDR2 SYDVKM. Trimming took off 8 bases at V and 6 bases at J, with 14 bases between the two ends. CDR3 loop: CASGFRGAQPQHF. CDR3 sequence (DNA): TGTGCCAGCGGCTTTAGGGGCGCTCAGCCCCAGCATTTT.